This T cell receptor (beta chain) was identified in a study of beta chain features in type 1 diabetes. Study summary: Sorted cells from all samples, numbering 107,917,701, were examined.

V lost 6 bases to trimming and J lost 4 bases, with 7 bases between them. This CDR3 comprises 13 residues. Germline assignment: CDR1 MDHEN and CDR2 SYDVKM. All of the isolated RNA was reverse transcribed, so expressed TCRB transcripts were sequenced. Assay used: immunoSEQ multiplex PCR; TCRdb lists only in-frame clones, some missing. The sample holds 500,000 to 800,000 clones, 9.5% to 15% seen once. Study-wide results and caveats: Insertions were fewer and deletions more numerous at VDJ junctions in type 1 diabetes patients. Significant though moderate, a shortening of TCRB CDR3s appeared in all four CD4+ subsets of Type 1 diabetes patients.

On this clone itself: The antigen is not known.

The origin of this receptor is a man aged 25 to 40 with type 1 diabetes. The rearrangement joins TRBV28 to TRBJ2-6; D is perhaps TRBD1 (5 bases). Source material: naive CD4+ T cells from blood. The CDR3 region is CASRQVGANVLTF. The CDR3 DNA reads TGTGCCAGCAGACAGGTCGGGGCCAACGTCCTGACTTTC. Full variable domain (rest looked up from reference TRBV28 and TRBJ2-6): DVKVTQSSRYLVKRTGEKVFLECVQDMDHENMFWYRQDPGLGLRLIYFSYDVKMKEKGDIPEGYSVSREKKERFSLILESASTNQTSMYLCASRQVGANVLTFGAGSRLTVL.